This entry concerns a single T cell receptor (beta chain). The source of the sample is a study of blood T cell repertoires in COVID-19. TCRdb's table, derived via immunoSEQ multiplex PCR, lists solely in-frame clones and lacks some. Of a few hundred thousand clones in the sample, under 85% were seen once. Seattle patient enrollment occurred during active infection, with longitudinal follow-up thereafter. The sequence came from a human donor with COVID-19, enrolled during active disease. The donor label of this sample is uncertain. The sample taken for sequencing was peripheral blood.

In DNA, the CDR3 is TGTGCCAGTTCTCTAGCGGGAATCTGGGAGACCCAGTACTTC. It specifies CASSLAGIWETQYF. The chain joins TRBV19 to TRBJ2-5, with 9 bases matching TRBD2. The ends lost 8 bases at V and 5 bases at J; junction bases unmatched: 9. There are 14 residues in the CDR3. Germline CDR1 reads LNHDA; CDR2 reads SQIVND (reference sequence).